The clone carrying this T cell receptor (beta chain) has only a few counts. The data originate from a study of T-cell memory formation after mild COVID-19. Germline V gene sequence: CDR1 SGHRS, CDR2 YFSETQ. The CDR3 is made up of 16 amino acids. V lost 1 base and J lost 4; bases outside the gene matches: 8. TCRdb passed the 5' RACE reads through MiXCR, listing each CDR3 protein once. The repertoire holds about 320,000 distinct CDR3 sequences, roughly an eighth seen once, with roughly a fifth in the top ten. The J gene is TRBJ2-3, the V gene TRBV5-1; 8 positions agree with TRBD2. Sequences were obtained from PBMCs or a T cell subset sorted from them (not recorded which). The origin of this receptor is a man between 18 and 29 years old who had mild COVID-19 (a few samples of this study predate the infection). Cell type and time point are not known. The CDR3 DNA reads TGCGCCAGCAGCTTGTACAGCGGGGGAGCCGCAGATACGCAGTATTTT. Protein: CASSLYSGGAADTQYF.